Presented here are 23 T cell receptor beta chains from one specimen sequenced in a study of shared clonotypes between healthy human individuals. Sequencing was performed with immunoSEQ multiplex PCR; in TCRdb, only in-frame clones are kept and a portion is missing. Among under 2.5 million clones listed, just under 95% were seen once. The sequenced material came from naive CD4+ T cells from PBMCs. Subset meaning: CD45RA+ positively selected. The receptor set was obtained from a man younger than 30 in good health. Some clones in this sample may be carry-over from other donors' samples.

The V gene is TRBV25-1, the J gene TRBJ2-3, with D maybe TRBD2 (5 bases). The CDR3 runs 14 residues. Germline V gives CDR1 MGHDK, CDR2 SYGVNS. V dropped 6 bases and J dropped 7 bases, with 17 bases sitting between them. The chain's CDR3 is CASSDIRTGYTQYF. CDR3 nucleotides: TGTGCCAGCAGCGACATTCGAACGGGATATACGCAGTATTTT.

The chain is built from TRBV29-1 and TRBJ2-7; 9 bases align to TRBD1. CDR3 length equals 14 residues. The V and J ends lost 6 bases and 4 bases, in that order; junction bases with no gene match: 10. In germline, CDR1 is SQVTM, CDR2 ANQGSEA. The CDR3 sequence is CSVAGDRVGYEQYF. In nucleotides, the CDR3 is TGCAGCGTGGCCGGGGACAGGGTTGGTTACGAGCAGTACTTC.

For this clone: Other nucleotide sequences from this sample produce the same CDR3. V usage is TRBV5-1 and J usage is TRBJ2-2; D is unclear. The germline CDR1 and CDR2 sequences are SGHRS and YFSETQ. The CDR3 has 13 residues. V lost 0 bases, J lost 5 bases, and 5 bases lay in between. The CDR3 protein is CASSLVPTGELFF. In nucleotides, the CDR3 is TGCGCCAGCAGCTTGGTCCCAACCGGGGAGCTGTTTTTT.

This clone has just a few counts. The chain combines TRBV4-2 with TRBJ1-5; D is undetermined. Deletions cut 1 base from V and 2 bases from J, with 9 bases between. Germline V gives CDR1 LGHNA, CDR2 YNFKEQ. The CDR3 loop spans 15 amino acids. The CDR3 reads CASSQVRVGNQPQHF. The CDR3 nucleotides are TGTGCCAGCAGCCAAGTTCGGGTTGGCAATCAGCCCCAGCATTTT.

CDR3 loop: CASSQGRSGANVLTF. The CDR3 region has the DNA TGTGCCAGCAGCCAAGGACGCTCTGGGGCCAACGTCCTGACTTTC. This chain joins TRBV14 and TRBJ2-6, with D uncertain. Between the trimmed V and J ends, which lost 1 base and 0 bases, there was a span of 4 bases. Germline values: CDR1 SGHDN, CDR2 FVKESK. CDR3 length: 15 amino acids.

The rearrangement links TRBV4-1 to TRBJ2-1; D remains unclear. The CDR3 is 14 residues long. Germline V gene sequence: CDR1 MGHRA, CDR2 YSYEKL. Trimming pared 1 base from V and 9 bases from J, leaving 13 bases between. The DNA for the CDR3 is TGCGCCAGCAGCCAAGTAGCCGGATTGGGTGAGCAGTTCTTC. Its protein is CASSQVAGLGEQFF.

Turning to this clone: A much larger clonotype is one base distant, so this may be a read error. Other DNA sequences in the sample encode the same CDR3. The V and J genes are TRBV10-3 and TRBJ1-5; TRBD1 might be the D (5 bases). Germline V gene data show CDR1 as ENHRY and CDR2 as SYGVKD. This CDR3 has 13 amino acids. With 6 bases removed from V and 1 base from J, the gap between germline ends came to 7 bases. In DNA form, the CDR3 reads TGTGCCATCAGCCGGGACAGCAATCAGCCCCAGCATTTT. This sequence encodes CAISRDSNQPQHF.

The V and J genes are TRBV28 and TRBJ1-1, with 7 bases that match TRBD1. CDR3 length equals 15 residues. Germline lookup yields CDR1 MDHEN and CDR2 SYDVKM. V shed 6 bases and J 1 base; nucleotides not matched to a gene: 8. Here the CDR3 reads CASSPSDRANTEAFF. CDR3 bases: TGTGCCAGCAGCCCCTCCGACAGGGCGAACACTGAAGCTTTCTTT.

This clone was recorded only once. The CDR3: CASSLLGRVATNEKLFF. In DNA form, the CDR3 reads TGTGCCAGCAGCTTATTGGGCAGGGTTGCGACTAATGAAAAACTGTTTTTT. The J gene is TRBJ1-4, the V gene TRBV7-2; possibly TRBD1 for D (5 bases). Trimming removed 2 bases from V and 2 bases from J, with 15 bases in between. This CDR3 spans 17 amino acids. Per the germline V gene, CDR1 is SGHTA and CDR2 is FQGNSA.

The genes are TRBV12-5 and TRBJ2-1; 7 bases align to TRBD1. The V gene's germline CDR1 is LGHNT and CDR2 FRNRAP. V lost 3 bases to trimming and J lost 7 bases; unmatched junction nucleotides: 9. This CDR3 is built from 15 residues. The CDR3 DNA reads TGTGCTAGTGGTTTAAGGGGGCGCAATGGGAATGAGCAGTTCTTC. It encodes CASGLRGRNGNEQFF.

The chain uses TRBV6-1 and TRBJ2-7; D gene unclear. Looked up from germline, CDR1 is MNHNS and CDR2 is SASEGT. V lost 4 bases to trimming and J lost 4 bases, with 14 bases between them. The CDR3 totals 14 residues. Here the CDR3 DNA reads TGTGCCAGCAGTGCCCCTCCAGAAGTGTACGAGCAGTACTTC. This translates into CASSAPPEVYEQYF.

The V gene is TRBV9, the J gene TRBJ2-3; D possibly corresponds to TRBD2 (7 bases). Germline V gene data show CDR1 as SGDLS and CDR2 as YYNGEE. Trimming removed 4 bases from V and 2 bases from J, with 17 bases in between. The CDR3 has 16 residues. The CDR3 loop is CASSMGASGHTDTQYF. DNA of the CDR3: TGTGCCAGCAGCATGGGGGCTAGCGGCCACACAGATACGCAGTATTTT. The variable domain in full, completed from reference TRBV9 and TRBJ2-3, reads DSGVTQTPKHLITATGQRVTLRCSPRSGDLSVYWYQQSLDQGLQFLIQYYNGEERAKGNILERFSAQQFPDLHSELNLSSLELGDSALYFCASSMGASGHTDTQYFGPGTRLTVL.

The rearrangement links TRBV7-2 to TRBJ2-3; D ambiguous. The CDR3 contains 14 residues. Germline V gives CDR1 SGHTA, CDR2 FQGNSA. V lost 1 base to trimming and J lost 2 bases, with 7 bases between them. This CDR3 is CASSLEGLTDTQYF. The CDR3 bases are TGTGCCAGCAGCTTAGAAGGGCTCACAGATACGCAGTATTTT.

A few counts support this clone. V and J are TRBV2 and TRBJ2-2, with unresolved D. This CDR3 contains 12 residues. Trimming cost V 7 bases and J 6 bases, with 9 bases left between them. The V gene's germline CDR1 is SNHLY and CDR2 FYNNEI. In DNA, the CDR3 is TGTGCCAGCACCCGGAAGCCCGGGGAGCTGTTTTTT. Its translation is CASTRKPGELFF.

The rearrangement joins TRBV5-4 to TRBJ2-3; TRBD2 aligns across 10 bases. There are 20 residues in the CDR3. Germline-derived CDR1 and CDR2 are SGHNT and YYREEE (reference sequence). Trimming took 0 bases from V and 0 from J; bases not matched to a gene: 13. The CDR3 loop reads CASSLVLAGVFGSSTDTQYF. The CDR3 nucleotides read TGTGCCAGCAGCTTGGTTCTAGCGGGAGTATTCGGGTCGAGCACAGATACGCAGTATTTT.

The V call is TRBV28, the J call TRBJ1-3; D possibly corresponds to TRBD1 (5 bases). The CDR3 spans 15 residues. Per the germline V gene, CDR1 is MDHEN and CDR2 is SYDVKM. V was cut by 5 bases and J by 0 bases, with 11 bases left in between. The CDR3 region has the DNA TGTGCCAGCAGTGCAGCAGGGAGCTCTGGAAACACCATATATTTT. This translates into CASSAAGSSGNTIYF.

The chain uses TRBV12-5 and TRBJ1-1, with D tentatively TRBD1 (6 bases). The germline V gene has CDR1 LGHNT and CDR2 FRNRAP. V dropped 0 bases and J dropped 3 bases, with 17 bases sitting between them. This CDR3 contains 17 residues. The CDR3 region is CASGLVLGGRQDTEAFF. CDR3 nucleotides: TGTGCTAGTGGTTTGGTATTAGGTGGGCGACAGGACACTGAAGCTTTCTTT.

The rearrangement joins TRBV5-1 to TRBJ2-1; D is perhaps TRBD2 (6 bases). This CDR3 contains 18 residues. With 1 base removed from V and 3 bases from J, the gap between germline ends came to 20 bases. Germline V gene data show CDR1 as SGHRS and CDR2 as YFSETQ. In DNA, the CDR3 is TGCGCCAGCAGCTTGCGGTACCCTAGACTAGGAGTCTACAATGAGCAGTTCTTC. Its protein product is CASSLRYPRLGVYNEQFF.

The chain couples TRBV7-9 to TRBJ2-2, with D perhaps matching TRBD1 (6 bases). Germline CDR1 reads SEHNR; CDR2 reads FQNEAQ (reference sequence). This CDR3 spans 17 amino acids. V gave up 1 base and J gave up 0 bases, with 12 bases separating them. CDR3 DNA sequence: TGTGCCAGCAGCTTAGGGTCAGGGACATCGAACACCGGGGAGCTGTTTTTT. Translated, it gives CASSLGSGTSNTGELFF. Full variable domain (missing parts from reference TRBV7-9 and TRBJ2-2): DTGVSQNPRHKITKRGQNVTFRCDPISEHNRLYWYRQTLGQGPEFLTYFQNEAQLEKSRLLSDRFSAERPKGSFSTLEIQRTEQGDSAMYLCASSLGSGTSNTGELFFGEGSRLTVL.

The gene calls are TRBV9 and TRBJ2-1; 11 bases are a match to TRBD1. In germline, CDR1 is SGDLS, CDR2 YYNGEE. CDR3 length: 17 amino acids. J gave up 8 bases and V 2 bases, and 12 bases lay outside the gene matches. Written as DNA, the CDR3 is TGTGCCAGCAGCGTTCACAGTGGGACAGGGGGACGGGATGAGCAGTTCTTC. Translating gives CASSVHSGTGGRDEQFF.

CDR3 in amino acids: CASSDSTQGKNTGELFF. The CDR3 DNA sequence: TGTGCCAGCAGTGACTCGACACAGGGAAAGAACACCGGGGAGCTGTTTTTT. The chain employs TRBV6-4 and TRBJ2-2; perhaps TRBD1 as D (6 bases). This CDR3 comprises 17 residues. CDR1 is MRHNA and CDR2 is SNTAGT in the germline V gene. V lost 0 bases, J lost 1 base, and 12 bases lay in between.

The chain links TRBV4-1 to TRBJ2-5; 9 nucleotides line up with TRBD2. Germline V gene sequence: CDR1 MGHRA, CDR2 YSYEKL. The CDR3 runs 17 residues. The V segment lost 2 bases and the J segment 3 bases; nucleotides outside the gene matches: 10. The CDR3 coding sequence is TGCGCCAGCAGCCAATGGGTAGCGGGAGCCCCTGAAGAGACCCAGTACTTC. This gives the protein CASSQWVAGAPEETQYF.

The chain carries TRBV15 and TRBJ2-3, with D unresolved. CDR3 length: 12 amino acids. With 0 bases removed from V and 6 bases from J, the gap between germline ends came to 4 bases. The germline CDR1 and CDR2 sequences are LNHNV and YYDKDF (reference sequence). The chain's CDR3 is CATSREVDTQYF. CDR3 in DNA: TGTGCCACCAGCAGAGAGGTGGATACGCAGTATTTT.